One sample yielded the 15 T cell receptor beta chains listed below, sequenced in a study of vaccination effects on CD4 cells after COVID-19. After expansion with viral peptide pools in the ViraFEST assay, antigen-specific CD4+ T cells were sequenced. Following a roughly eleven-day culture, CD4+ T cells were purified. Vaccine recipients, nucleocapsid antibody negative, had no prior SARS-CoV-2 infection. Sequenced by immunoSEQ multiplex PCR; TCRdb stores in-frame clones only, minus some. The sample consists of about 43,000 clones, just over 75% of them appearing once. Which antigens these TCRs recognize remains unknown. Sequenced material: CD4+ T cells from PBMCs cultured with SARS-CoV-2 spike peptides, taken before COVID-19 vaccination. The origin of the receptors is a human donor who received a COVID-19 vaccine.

In DNA form, the CDR3 reads TGTGCCAGCAGCCAGGACCAAGAGACCCAGTACTTC. Translated: CASSQDQETQYF. J is TRBJ2-5 and V is TRBV3-1 (or the pseudogene TRBV3-2), with D unresolved. CDR3 length equals 12 residues. V shed 3 bases and J shed 0 bases, with 2 bases lying between them. Germline-derived CDR1 and CDR2 are LGHDT and YNNKEL (reference sequence).

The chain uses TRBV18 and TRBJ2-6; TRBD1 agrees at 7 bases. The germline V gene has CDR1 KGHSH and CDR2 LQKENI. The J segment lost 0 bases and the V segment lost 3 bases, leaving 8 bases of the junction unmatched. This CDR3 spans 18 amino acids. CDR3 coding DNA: TGTGCCAGCTCACCCCCGGGACAGCTTTTCTCTGGGGCCAACGTCCTGACTTTC. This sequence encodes CASSPPGQLFSGANVLTF.

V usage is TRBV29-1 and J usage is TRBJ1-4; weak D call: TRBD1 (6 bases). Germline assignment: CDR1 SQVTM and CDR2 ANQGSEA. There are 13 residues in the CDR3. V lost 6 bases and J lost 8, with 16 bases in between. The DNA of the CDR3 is TGCAGCGTCCTTTTACAGGGAGAGGAAAAACTGTTTTTT. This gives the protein CSVLLQGEEKLFF.

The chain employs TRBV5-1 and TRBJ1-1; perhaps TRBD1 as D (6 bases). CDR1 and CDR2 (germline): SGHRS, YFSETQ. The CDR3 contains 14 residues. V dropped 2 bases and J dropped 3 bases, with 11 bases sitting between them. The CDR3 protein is CASSFIPGDTEAFF. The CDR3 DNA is TGCGCCAGCAGCTTTATCCCAGGGGACACTGAAGCTTTCTTT.

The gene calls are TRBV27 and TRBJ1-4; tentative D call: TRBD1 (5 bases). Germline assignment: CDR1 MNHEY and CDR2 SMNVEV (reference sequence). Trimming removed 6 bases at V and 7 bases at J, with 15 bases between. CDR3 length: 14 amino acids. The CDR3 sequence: CASSQRTRSEKLFF. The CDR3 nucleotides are TGTGCCAGCAGCCAACGGACAAGGAGTGAAAAACTGTTTTTT.

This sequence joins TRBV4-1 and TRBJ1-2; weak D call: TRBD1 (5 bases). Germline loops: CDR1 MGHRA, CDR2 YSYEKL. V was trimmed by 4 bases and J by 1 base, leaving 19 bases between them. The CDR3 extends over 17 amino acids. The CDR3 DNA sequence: TGCGCCAGCAGCCCCGGTCATTCTAGGGGTATTAACTATGGCTACACCTTC. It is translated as CASSPGHSRGINYGYTF.

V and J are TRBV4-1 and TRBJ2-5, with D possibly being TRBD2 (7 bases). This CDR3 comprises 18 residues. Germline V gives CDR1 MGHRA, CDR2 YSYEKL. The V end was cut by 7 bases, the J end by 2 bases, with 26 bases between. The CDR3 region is CASTKVFPRGAEQETQYF. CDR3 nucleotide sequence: TGCGCCAGCACCAAAGTATTCCCCCGGGGGGCGGAACAAGAGACCCAGTACTTC.

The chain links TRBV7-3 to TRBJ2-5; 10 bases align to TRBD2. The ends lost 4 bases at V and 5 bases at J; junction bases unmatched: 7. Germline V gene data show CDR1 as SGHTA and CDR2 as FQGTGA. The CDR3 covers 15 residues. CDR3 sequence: CASSSQRGGPETQYF. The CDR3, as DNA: TGTGCCAGCAGCTCCCAGCGGGGGGGCCCGGAGACCCAGTACTTC.

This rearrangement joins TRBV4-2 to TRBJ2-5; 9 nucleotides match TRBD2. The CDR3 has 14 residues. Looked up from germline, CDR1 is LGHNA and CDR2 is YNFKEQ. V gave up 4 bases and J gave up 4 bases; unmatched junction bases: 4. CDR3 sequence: CASSRGGAGETQYF. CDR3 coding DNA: TGTGCCAGCAGCCGCGGGGGGGCGGGAGAGACCCAGTACTTC.

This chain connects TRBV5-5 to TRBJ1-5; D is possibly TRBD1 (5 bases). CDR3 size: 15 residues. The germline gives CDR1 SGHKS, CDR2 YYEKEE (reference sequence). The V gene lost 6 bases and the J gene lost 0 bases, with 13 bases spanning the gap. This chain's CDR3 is CASTWGPNSNQPQHF. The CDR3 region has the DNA TGTGCCAGCACCTGGGGACCGAATAGCAATCAGCCCCAGCATTTT.

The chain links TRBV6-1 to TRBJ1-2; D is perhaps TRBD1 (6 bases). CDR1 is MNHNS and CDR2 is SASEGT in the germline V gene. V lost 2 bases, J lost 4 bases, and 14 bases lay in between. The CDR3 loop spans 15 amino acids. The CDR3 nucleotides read TGTGCCAGCAGTGAAACGGGGGGGCTCGGCTATGGCTACACCTTC. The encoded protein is CASSETGGLGYGYTF.

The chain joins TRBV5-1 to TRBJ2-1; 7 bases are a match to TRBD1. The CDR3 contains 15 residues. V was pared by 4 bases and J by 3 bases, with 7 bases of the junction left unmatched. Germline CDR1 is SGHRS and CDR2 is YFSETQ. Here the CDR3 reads CASSQGDARYNEQFF. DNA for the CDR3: TGCGCCAGCAGCCAGGGGGACGCCCGCTACAATGAGCAGTTCTTC.

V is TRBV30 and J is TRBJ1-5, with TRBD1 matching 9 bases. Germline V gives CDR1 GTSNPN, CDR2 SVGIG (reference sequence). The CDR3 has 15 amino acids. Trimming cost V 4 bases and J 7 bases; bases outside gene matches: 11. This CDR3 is CAWTTQGAPGQPQHF. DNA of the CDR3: TGTGCCTGGACCACACAGGGGGCGCCGGGGCAGCCCCAGCATTTT.

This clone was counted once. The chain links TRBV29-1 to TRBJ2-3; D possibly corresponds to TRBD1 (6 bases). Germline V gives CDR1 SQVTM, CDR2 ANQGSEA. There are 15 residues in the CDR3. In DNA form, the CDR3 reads TGCAGTTCTGGGGGCCTTATGATAGGTACAGATACGCAGTATTTT. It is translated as CSSGGLMIGTDTQYF.

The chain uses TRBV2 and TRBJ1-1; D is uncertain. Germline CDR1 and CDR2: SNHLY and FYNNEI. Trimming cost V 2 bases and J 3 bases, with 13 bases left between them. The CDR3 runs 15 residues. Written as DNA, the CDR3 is TGTGCCAGCAGTGAATGGGCAGCCGGGGACACTGAAGCTTTCTTT. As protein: CASSEWAAGDTEAFF.